The present T cell receptor beta chain was sequenced within a study of cytomegalovirus exposure and HLA in healthy donors. Overall study results and limits: A later analysis linked a missense DCLRE1C variant to TCR beta V- and J-gene trimming. The investigators catalogued 150 to 200 TCR beta chains as cytomegalovirus-associated. In the analysis, some V segments, TRBV6-2 and TRBV6-3 included, were excluded as indistinguishable.

Vbeta (60) and Jbeta (13) primers were used in the PCR. This table comes from immunoSEQ multiplex PCR, and its TCRdb copy is limited to in-frame clones, with some not included. The data show roughly 220,000 clones, 82% seen once. Germline CDR1 reads SNHLY; CDR2 reads FYNNEI. CDR3 length: 13 residues. Trimming removed 7 bases at V and 1 base at J, with 10 bases between. As to this clone: What it recognizes is unknown.

J is TRBJ1-1 and V is TRBV2; no reliable D call. This TCR came from a woman aged 40 to 55 in good health and CMV-seronegative. Specimen: PBMCs. The chain's CDR3 is CASNPDTNTEAFF. As DNA, the CDR3 is TGTGCCAGCAATCCAGACACGAACACTGAAGCTTTCTTT.